Listed here are 22 T cell receptor beta chains from one sample, sequenced in a study of blood T cell repertoires in COVID-19 (dated by TCRdb to about 2020). Library creation used the immunoSEQ multiplex PCR assay. Imported from immuneACCESS, the table was reduced by TCRdb to in-frame sequences with V and J called. These copies leave out some clones; in studies compared against another copy, an unresolved V gene accounts for under half, and the cause of the remainder is not known. A total of roughly 160,000 clones appear in this sample, about 85% of them only once. The top ten hold about 1% of the sample. The specimen sequenced was peripheral blood. These receptors were taken from a man aged 40-55 years with acute or convalescent COVID-19.

V usage is TRBV7-8 and J usage is TRBJ1-2, with 7 bases fitting TRBD1. CDR3 length: 17 amino acids. After removal of 1 base from V and 4 bases from J, the junction contained 12 bases not matched to a gene. Germline values: CDR1 SGHVS, CDR2 FQNEAQ. This CDR3 is CASSLGGAGGGGYGYTF. CDR3 bases: TGTGCCAGCAGCTTAGGGGGGGCAGGGGGAGGAGGCTATGGCTACACCTTC.

The chain links TRBV30 to TRBJ2-3; D gene unclear. CDR3 size: 12 residues. Looked up from germline, CDR1 is GTSNPN and CDR2 is SVGIG (reference sequence). Between the trimmed V and J ends, which lost 4 bases and 4 bases, there was a span of 9 bases. The DNA of the CDR3 is TGTGCCTGGACTGAGGCGTCAGATACGCAGTATTTT. It is translated as CAWTEASDTQYF. The full variable domain, in which reference TRBV30 and TRBJ2-3 provide the parts outside the CDR3, is SQTIHQWPATLVQPVGSPLSLECTVEGTSNPNLYWYRQAAGRGLQLLFYSVGIGQISSEVPQNLSASRPQDRQFILSSKKLLLSDSGFYLCAWTEASDTQYFGPGTRLTVL.

The chain employs TRBV7-8 and TRBJ2-1, with TRBD2 as a possible D gene (5 bases). Germline CDR1 reads SGHVS; CDR2 reads FQNEAQ. Trimming took off 1 base at V and 6 bases at J, with 13 bases between the two ends. CDR3 length: 15 amino acids. CDR3 protein: CASSLDTLEGNEQFF. CDR3 DNA: TGTGCCAGCAGCTTAGATACGCTAGAGGGCAATGAGCAGTTCTTC. Variable domain in full (rest from reference TRBV7-8 and TRBJ2-1): GAGVSQSPRYKVAKRGQDVALRCDPISGHVSLFWYQQALGQGPEFLTYFQNEAQLDKSGLPSDRFFAERPEGSVSTLKIQRTQQEDSAVYLCASSLDTLEGNEQFFGPGTRLTVL.

This chain connects TRBV4-3 to TRBJ2-3, with TRBD1 identical over 10 bases. J lost 6 bases, V lost 4 bases, and 7 bases had no gene match. This CDR3 has 15 amino acids. CDR1 is LGHNA and CDR2 is YSLEER in the germline V gene. The CDR3 coding sequence is TGCGCCAGCAGCCGAGGACAGGGGGGGAGGGATACGCAGTATTTT. Translated, it gives CASSRGQGGRDTQYF.

The chain recombines TRBV7-6 with TRBJ1-2, with a tentative D call TRBD1 (6 bases). CDR3 length: 14 residues. Germline-derived CDR1 and CDR2 are SGHVS and FNYEAQ. Trimming took off 2 bases at V and 3 bases at J, with 10 bases between the two ends. The DNA for the CDR3 is TGTGCCAGCAGCTTATCTCCAGGGGACTATGGCTACACCTTC. This sequence encodes CASSLSPGDYGYTF.

The rearrangement uses TRBV2 and TRBJ2-7, with 7 positions matching TRBD1. The CDR3 length is 13 residues. V lost 7 bases, J lost 4 bases, and 7 bases stayed unmatched. The germline CDR1 and CDR2 sequences are SNHLY and FYNNEI. The DNA of the CDR3 is TGTGCCAGCACACAGGGGCTGGGTTACGAGCAGTACTTC. Its protein product is CASTQGLGYEQYF.

The count of this clone is one. The CDR3 loop reads CSARTDNEQYF. The CDR3, as DNA: TGCAGTGCTAGAACGGACAACGAGCAGTACTTC. The rearrangement uses TRBV20-1 and TRBJ2-7; D possibly corresponds to TRBD1 (5 bases). Trimming took off 2 bases at V and 5 bases at J, with 7 bases between the two ends. This CDR3 has 11 amino acids. Germline loops: CDR1 DFQATT, CDR2 SNEGSKA (reference sequence).

This clone occurred once. This chain joins TRBV19 and TRBJ2-3, with D hard to call. CDR1 is LNHDA, CDR2 SQIVND, per germline (reference sequence). The V gene lost 3 bases and the J gene lost 6 bases, with 10 bases spanning the gap. CDR3 size: 13 residues. The CDR3 region is CASSIQASDTQYF. As DNA, the CDR3 is TGTGCCAGTAGTATTCAAGCGTCGGATACGCAGTATTTT.

This chain joins TRBV4-2 and TRBJ1-2, with 7 positions matching TRBD1. The germline V gene has CDR1 LGHNA and CDR2 YNFKEQ. The CDR3 has 17 residues. Losses at the gene ends were 2 bases for V and 7 bases for J; bases not matched to a gene: 16. The CDR3 protein is CASSQQTTGDRRLGYTF. CDR3 DNA: TGTGCCAGCAGCCAACAAACTACAGGGGATAGAAGACTTGGCTACACCTTC.

This clone was found once. The chain employs TRBV4-2 and TRBJ1-1; D is uncertain. CDR1 and CDR2 from the germline V gene are LGHNA and YNFKEQ. The CDR3 loop spans 13 amino acids. The V and J ends lost 0 bases and 8 bases respectively, with 10 bases between them. The CDR3 sequence is CASSQDARTEAFF. DNA of the CDR3: TGTGCCAGCAGCCAAGATGCCAGAACCGAAGCTTTCTTT.

The genes are TRBV19 and TRBJ2-2; 8 positions match TRBD1. CDR1 and CDR2 (germline): LNHDA, SQIVND (reference sequence). V was clipped by 5 bases and J by 0 bases; unmatched bases: 2. This CDR3 contains 15 residues. DNA for the CDR3: TGTGCCAGTAGTCCAGGGGGCCCGAACACCGGGGAGCTGTTTTTT. Its protein is CASSPGGPNTGELFF. Full variable domain (outside the CDR3, taken from reference TRBV19 and TRBJ2-2): DGGITQSPKYLFRKEGQNVTLSCEQNLNHDAMYWYRQDPGQGLRLIYYSQIVNDFQKGDIAEGYSVSREKKESFPLTVTSAQKNPTAFYLCASSPGGPNTGELFFGEGSRLTVL.

The genes are TRBV6-5 and TRBJ2-3, with D tentatively TRBD2 (6 bases). The V gene's germline CDR1 is MNHEY and CDR2 SVGAGI. V was pared by 6 bases and J by 5 bases, with 12 bases between. The CDR3 runs to 13 residues. The CDR3 loop is CASSEAEGDTQYF. The CDR3 DNA sequence: TGTGCCAGCAGCGAGGCGGAGGGAGATACGCAGTATTTT.

The chain couples TRBV19 to TRBJ1-5; D is undetermined. This CDR3 has 15 amino acids. CDR1 and CDR2 from the germline V gene are LNHDA and SQIVND (reference sequence). V was shortened by 5 bases and J by 0 bases, with 11 bases between the two germline ends. CDR3 sequence reads: CASSGPDRSNQPQHF. The CDR3 region has the DNA TGTGCCAGTAGTGGGCCCGACCGTAGCAATCAGCCCCAGCATTTT. The complete variable domain, with remaining parts taken from reference TRBV19 and TRBJ1-5, reads DGGITQSPKYLFRKEGQNVTLSCEQNLNHDAMYWYRQDPGQGLRLIYYSQIVNDFQKGDIAEGYSVSREKKESFPLTVTSAQKNPTAFYLCASSGPDRSNQPQHFGDGTRLSIL.

This clone was counted once. V gene TRBV3-1 (or the pseudogene TRBV3-2) combines with J gene TRBJ1-1; D possibly corresponds to TRBD1 (6 bases). The CDR3 runs 15 residues. Germline-derived CDR1 and CDR2 are LGHDT and YNNKEL (reference sequence). V was pared by 3 bases and J by 1 base, with 12 bases between. CDR3 bases: TGTGCCAGCAGCCAGGGGCCACAGGGGAACACTGAAGCTTTCTTT. Amino acid sequence: CASSQGPQGNTEAFF.

V and J are TRBV6-1 and TRBJ2-5; the match to TRBD1 covers 9 bases. CDR1 MNHNS and CDR2 SASEGT come from the germline V gene. This CDR3 is 16 amino acids long. The J segment lost 2 bases and the V segment lost 4 bases, leaving 8 bases of the junction unmatched. The CDR3 nucleotides read TGTGCCAGCAGTGCTCACTGGGACAGGGCGCAAGAGACCCAGTACTTC. Amino acids: CASSAHWDRAQETQYF.

This clone has only a few counts. This chain joins TRBV11-1 and TRBJ1-1; D gene uncertain. CDR1 SGHAT and CDR2 FQDESV come from the germline V gene (reference sequence). Trimming removed 0 bases from V and 0 bases from J, with 14 bases in between. The CDR3 sequence is 17 residues long. The CDR3 nucleotides read TGTGCCAGCAGCTTAGCGTCTCCTGGACTATTGAACACTGAAGCTTTCTTT. This sequence encodes CASSLASPGLLNTEAFF.

The rearrangement joins TRBV5-6 to TRBJ1-4; 12 bases line up with TRBD1. J lost 5 bases, V lost 4 bases, and 3 bases had no gene match. CDR3 length: 15 amino acids. Germline lookup yields CDR1 SGHDT and CDR2 YYEEEE. CDR3 nucleotides: TGTGCCAGCAGCCAGGGGACAGGGGGCAATGAAAAACTGTTTTTT. Protein: CASSQGTGGNEKLFF.

The V and J genes are TRBV5-6 and TRBJ1-2; TRBD1 agrees at 10 bases. CDR3 length: 14 amino acids. V dropped 6 bases and J dropped 8; count of bases not matched to a gene: 10. Germline V lookup: CDR1 SGHDT, CDR2 YYEEEE. The CDR3 DNA reads TGTGCCAGCATGGACAGGGGGGGCTTTGGAGGCTACACCTTC. As protein: CASMDRGGFGGYTF.

This chain connects TRBV7-9 to TRBJ2-2; the D is unclear. The CDR3 contains 11 residues. Germline lookup yields CDR1 SEHNR and CDR2 FQNEAQ (reference sequence). Between the trimmed V and J ends, which lost 5 bases and 4 bases, there was a span of 2 bases. CDR3 in amino acids: CASSLTGELFF. For the CDR3, the DNA is TGTGCCAGCAGCCTCACCGGGGAGCTGTTTTTT.

J is TRBJ2-1 and V is TRBV9, with TRBD2 matching over 13 bases. CDR1 and CDR2 (germline): SGDLS, YYNGEE. The CDR3 contains 15 residues. Trimming removed 5 bases from V and 9 bases from J; junction bases left unmatched: 8. The CDR3: CASRETSGGTSEQFF. CDR3 in DNA: TGTGCCAGCAGAGAGACTAGCGGGGGGACATCTGAGCAGTTCTTC.

The chain links TRBV7-2 to TRBJ2-7; 7 positions match TRBD2. This CDR3 comprises 15 residues. V gave up 4 bases and J gave up 4 bases; unmatched junction bases: 10. Germline CDR1 and CDR2: SGHTA and FQGNSA. CDR3 protein: CASSSPGEGWYEQYF. The CDR3 nucleotides are TGTGCCAGCAGCTCCCCTGGGGAGGGGTGGTACGAGCAGTACTTC.

The genes are TRBV7-9 and TRBJ1-5; TRBD1 might be the D (5 bases). CDR1 is SEHNR and CDR2 is FQNEAQ in the germline V gene (reference sequence). The CDR3 is 13 residues long. V lost 6 bases, J lost 5 bases, and 11 bases lay in between. DNA for the CDR3: TGTGCCAGCAGTCGCGGGGGGGATCAGCCCCAGCATTTT. Its translation is CASSRGGDQPQHF.